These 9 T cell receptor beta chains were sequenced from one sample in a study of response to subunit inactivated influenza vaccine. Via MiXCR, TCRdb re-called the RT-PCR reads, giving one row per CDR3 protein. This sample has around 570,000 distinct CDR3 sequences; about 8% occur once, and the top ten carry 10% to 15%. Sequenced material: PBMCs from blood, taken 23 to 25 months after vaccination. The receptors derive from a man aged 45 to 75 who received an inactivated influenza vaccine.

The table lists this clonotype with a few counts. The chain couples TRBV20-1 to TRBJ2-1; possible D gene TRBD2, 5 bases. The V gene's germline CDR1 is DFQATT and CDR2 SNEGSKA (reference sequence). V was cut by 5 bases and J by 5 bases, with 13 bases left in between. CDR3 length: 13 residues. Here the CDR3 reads CSAAPTRNNEQFF. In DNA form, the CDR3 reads TGCAGTGCTGCCCCAACTAGGAACAATGAGCAGTTCTTC.

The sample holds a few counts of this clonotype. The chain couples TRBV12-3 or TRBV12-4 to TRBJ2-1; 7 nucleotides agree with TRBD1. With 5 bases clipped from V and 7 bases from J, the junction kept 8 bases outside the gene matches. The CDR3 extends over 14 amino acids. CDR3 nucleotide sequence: TGTGCCAGCAGTCCGCAGACAGGGCGGAATGAGCAGTTCTTC. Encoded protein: CASSPQTGRNEQFF.

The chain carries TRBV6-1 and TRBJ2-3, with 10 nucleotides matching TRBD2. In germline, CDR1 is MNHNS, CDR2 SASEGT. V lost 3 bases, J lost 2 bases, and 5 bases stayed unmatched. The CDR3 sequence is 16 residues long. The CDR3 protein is CASSESSGRATDTQYF. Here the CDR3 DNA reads TGTGCCAGCAGTGAGTCAAGCGGGAGGGCCACAGATACGCAGTATTTT.

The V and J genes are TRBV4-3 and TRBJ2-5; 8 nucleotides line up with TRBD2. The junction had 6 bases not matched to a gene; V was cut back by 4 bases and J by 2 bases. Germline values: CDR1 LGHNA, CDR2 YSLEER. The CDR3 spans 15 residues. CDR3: CASSPNAGGQETQYF. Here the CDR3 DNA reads TGCGCCAGCAGCCCAAACGCGGGGGGTCAAGAGACCCAGTACTTC.

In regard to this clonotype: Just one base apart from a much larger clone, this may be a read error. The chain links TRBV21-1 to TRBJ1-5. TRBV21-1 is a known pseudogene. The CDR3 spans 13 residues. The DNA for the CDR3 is TGTGCCAGCAGCAACTGGGGCAATCAGCCCCAGCATTTT. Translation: CASSNWGNQPQHF.

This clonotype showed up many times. The CDR3: CAISPGQGDEKLFF. CDR3 coding DNA: TGTGCCATCAGTCCGGGACAGGGAGATGAAAAACTGTTTTTT. V is TRBV10-3 and J is TRBJ1-4; 9 bases are a match to TRBD1. J lost 6 bases, V lost 5 bases, and 4 bases had no gene match. The CDR3 runs to 14 residues. Germline assignment: CDR1 ENHRY and CDR2 SYGVKD.

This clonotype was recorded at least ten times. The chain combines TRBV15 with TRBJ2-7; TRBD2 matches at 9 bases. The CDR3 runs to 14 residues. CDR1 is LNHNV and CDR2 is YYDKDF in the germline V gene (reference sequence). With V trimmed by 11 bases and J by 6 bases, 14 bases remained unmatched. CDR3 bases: TGTGCCTTTCAGGGTAGCGGGAGTAACGGCGAGCAGTACTTC. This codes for CAFQGSGSNGEQYF.

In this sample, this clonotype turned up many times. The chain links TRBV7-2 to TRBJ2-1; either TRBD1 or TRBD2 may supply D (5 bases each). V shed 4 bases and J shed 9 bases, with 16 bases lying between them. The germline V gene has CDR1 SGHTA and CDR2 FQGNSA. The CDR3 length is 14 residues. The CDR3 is CASSSGPRSFEQFF. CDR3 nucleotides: TGTGCCAGCAGCTCGGGACCCAGAAGCTTTGAGCAGTTCTTC.

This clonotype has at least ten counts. This chain's CDR3 is CASSPFTYTDTQYF. As DNA, the CDR3 is TGTGCCAGCAGCCCTTTTACTTACACAGATACGCAGTATTTT. This sequence joins TRBV7-2 and TRBJ2-3; D not resolved. V shed 5 bases and J shed 2 bases, with 11 bases lying between them. The V gene's germline CDR1 is SGHTA and CDR2 FQGNSA. The CDR3 totals 14 residues.